These T cell receptor beta chains were read from a single sample in a study of shared clonotypes between healthy human individuals. Generated by immunoSEQ multiplex PCR, the TCRdb table keeps only in-frame clones and is missing some. The table records over a million clones, roughly 74% of them present only once. Source material: memory CD4+ T cells from PBMCs. These receptors were taken from a young man in good health. Some clones in this sample may be carry-over from other donors' samples. Both conserved end residues are part of each CDR3. Fields, in order: clone size, V gene, J gene, D gene, CDR3 protein, CDR3 DNA. The D gene is left open where the match is weak. Clone sizes are given selectively: once, few, many, or a class where the clone is expanded.

.,TRBV27,TRBJ2-5,TRBD1,CASSWDRVGTETQYF,TGTGCCAGCAGTTGGGACAGGGTAGGGACAGAGACCCAGTACTTC
.,TRBV18,TRBJ2-1,TRBD2,CASSPPTSGRANEQFF,TGTGCCAGCTCACCACCGACTAGCGGGAGGGCCAATGAGCAGTTCTTC
.,TRBV11-2,TRBJ2-3,TRBD1,CASSLTARQGASDTQYF,TGTGCCAGCAGCTTAACCGCGCGACAGGGGGCGTCGGATACGCAGTATTTT
once,TRBV5-1,TRBJ1-2,.,CASSFQTNYGYTF,TGCGCCAGCAGCTTTCAAACTAACTATGGCTACACCTTC
few,TRBV5-5,TRBJ2-7,TRBD1,CASSWIQGAVNYEQYF,TGTGCCAGCAGCTGGATACAGGGGGCGGTAAACTACGAGCAGTACTTC
.,TRBV5-6,TRBJ1-5,TRBD1,CASSLTGGNQPQHF,TGTGCCAGCAGCTTGACAGGGGGCAATCAGCCCCAGCATTTT
.,TRBV7-9,TRBJ1-4,.,CASSLGGMEKLFF,TGTGCCAGCAGCTTAGGCGGAATGGAAAAACTGTTTTTT
.,TRBV7-8,TRBJ2-1,.,CASSLARLANEQFF,TGTGCCAGCAGCTTAGCGCGGCTCGCCAATGAGCAGTTCTTC
.,TRBV28,TRBJ1-4,TRBD1,CASSYRQGTNEKLFF,TGTGCCAGCAGCTATCGACAGGGAACTAATGAAAAACTGTTTTTT
.,TRBV6-1,TRBJ1-4,TRBD1,CASSEMIGTGAEKLFF,TGTGCCAGCAGTGAGATGATCGGGACAGGAGCTGAAAAACTGTTTTTT
.,TRBV28,TRBJ1-2,.,CASSLSRTVGYTF,TGTGCCAGCAGTTTATCTAGGACTGTTGGCTACACCTTC
.,TRBV5-3,TRBJ2-7,TRBD1,CARSSDRGPYEQYF,TGTGCCAGAAGCTCGGACAGGGGCCCCTACGAGCAGTACTTC
once,TRBV29-1,TRBJ2-3,TRBD1,CSVGQGRHTDTQYF,TGCAGCGTGGGACAGGGGCGGCACACAGATACGCAGTATTTT
.,TRBV2,TRBJ1-2,TRBD1,CASNRQGGSYGYTF,TGTGCCAGCAACCGACAGGGTGGGTCCTATGGCTACACCTTC
.,TRBV6-5,TRBJ1-4,.,CASSSRPEKLFF,TGTGCCAGCAGTTCCCGACCTGAAAAACTGTTTTTT
.,TRBV5-1,TRBJ2-5,TRBD1,CASSFGQGQETQYF,TGCGCCAGCAGCTTCGGACAGGGCCAAGAGACCCAGTACTTC
.,TRBV7-6,TRBJ2-2,.,CASSAPRNAGELFF,TGTGCCAGCAGCGCCCCCCGGAACGCCGGGGAGCTGTTTTTT
once,TRBV4-2,TRBJ2-5,.,CASSQDVGAETQYF,TGTGCCAGCAGCCAAGATGTAGGGGCAGAGACCCAGTACTTC
.,TRBV6-5,TRBJ2-1,TRBD2,CASRRGLARYNEQFF,TGTGCCAGCAGACGTGGACTAGCGCGTTACAATGAGCAGTTCTTC
.,TRBV10-3,TRBJ2-7,.,CAISDAQDYEQYF,TGTGCCATCAGTGACGCCCAAGACTACGAGCAGTACTTC
.,TRBV5-6,TRBJ2-4,.,CASSLADYIQYF,TGTGCCAGCAGCTTGGCCGACTACATTCAGTACTTC
few,TRBV5-4,TRBJ2-5,.,CASSPDSAGRETQYF,TGTGCCAGCAGCCCGGACAGTGCAGGACGGGAGACCCAGTACTTC
.,TRBV6-6,TRBJ1-1,TRBD1,CASSYQGASTEAFF,TGTGCCAGCAGTTACCAGGGGGCGAGCACTGAAGCTTTCTTT
.,TRBV5-1,TRBJ2-5,TRBD1,CASSLVGQGRETQYF,TGCGCCAGCAGCTTGGTTGGACAGGGGAGGGAGACCCAGTACTTC
.,TRBV9,TRBJ2-7,TRBD2,CASSEGLAGGEQYF,TGTGCCAGCAGCGAGGGACTAGCGGGAGGAGAGCAGTACTTC
many,TRBV4-2,TRBJ2-3,TRBD2,CASSQDLSGRAIDTQYF,TGTGCCAGCAGCCAAGATCTCAGCGGGAGGGCAATAGATACGCAGTATTTT
.,TRBV7-9,TRBJ1-5,.,CASSLMGVGQPQHF,TGTGCCAGCAGCTTAATGGGGGTTGGCCAGCCCCAGCATTTT
.,TRBV27,TRBJ2-2,.,CASSRPNTGELFF,TGTGCCAGCAGTCGCCCGAACACCGGGGAGCTGTTTTTT
.,TRBV6-6,TRBJ2-1,.,CASSYSDGNEQFF,TGTGCCAGCAGTTACTCGGACGGGAATGAGCAGTTCTTC
.,TRBV18,TRBJ2-6,.,CASSPAGSGANVLTF,TGTGCCAGCTCACCAGCAGGCTCTGGGGCCAACGTCCTGACTTTC
.,TRBV4-1,TRBJ1-2,TRBD1,CASSQVGQGRYGYTF,TGCGCCAGCAGCCAAGTGGGACAGGGACGGTATGGCTACACCTTC
.,TRBV28,TRBJ2-1,TRBD2,CASTFGAGGYNEQFF,TGTGCCAGCACCTTCGGGGCGGGAGGGTACAATGAGCAGTTCTTC
.,TRBV5-4,TRBJ2-2,.,CASSLGGRYTGELFF,TGTGCCAGCAGCTTGGGGGGCCGGTACACCGGGGAGCTGTTTTTT
once,TRBV19,TRBJ1-1,TRBD1,CASSSTGVPNTEAFF,TGTGCCAGTAGTAGCACAGGGGTGCCGAACACTGAAGCTTTCTTT
.,TRBV5-5,TRBJ2-5,.,CASSLNPTGVGETQYF,TGTGCCAGCAGCTTGAATCCCACCGGGGTAGGAGAGACCCAGTACTTC
.,TRBV6-1,TRBJ2-4,TRBD1,CASGTGTVAKNIQYF,TGTGCCAGCGGAACCGGGACAGTAGCCAAAAACATTCAGTACTTC
.,TRBV6-5,TRBJ1-2,.,CASSRGGNYGYTF,TGTGCCAGCAGCCGAGGAGGGAACTATGGCTACACCTTC
.,TRBV5-1,TRBJ2-2,TRBD1,CASSTGQGASGELFF,TGCGCCAGCAGCACGGGACAGGGGGCTTCCGGGGAGCTGTTTTTT
.,TRBV2,TRBJ1-2,.,CASRTDRLGYTF,TGTGCCAGCAGAACAGATAGGCTTGGCTACACCTTC
.,TRBV10-3,TRBJ2-7,.,CAISESSGRSEQYF,TGTGCCATCAGTGAAAGTAGTGGGCGTTCCGAGCAGTACTTC
.,TRBV19,TRBJ1-5,TRBD1,CASSIQGTGNQPQHF,TGTGCCAGTAGTATTCAGGGGACAGGCAATCAGCCCCAGCATTTT